These 24 T cell receptor beta chains came from one sample sequenced in a study of T cell repertoires in cytomegalovirus infection. MiXCR, run by TCRdb on the reads, gives a single entry per CDR3 protein. The data show under 350,000 distinct CDR3 sequences, roughly a fifth seen once. Their target antigens are unknown. Here the sequenced sample was cultured PBMCs, taken from culture after CMV antigen stimulation. The receptors stem from a human donor in good health (CMV status not recorded). Some clones in this sample may be carry-over from other donors' samples.

The chain couples TRBV6-5 to TRBJ1-2; a possible D gene is TRBD1 (5 bases). V was shortened by 6 bases and J by 6 bases, with 17 bases between the two germline ends. This CDR3 comprises 14 residues. Germline V gene sequence: CDR1 MNHEY, CDR2 SVGAGI. In DNA, the CDR3 is TGTGCCAGCAGAACCGAGGGGATTTCGGATGGCTACACCTTC. This translates into CASRTEGISDGYTF.

V and J are TRBV6-1 and TRBJ2-7; TRBD1 agrees at 9 bases. Looked up from germline, CDR1 is MNHNS and CDR2 is SASEGT. V lost 5 bases, J lost 3 bases, and 5 bases stayed unmatched. The CDR3 runs 14 residues. The DNA of the CDR3 is TGTGCCAGCAGTTGGGGACAGGGTCGCTACGAGCAGTACGTC. Translated, it gives CASSWGQGRYEQYV.

The chain joins TRBV4-3 to TRBJ1-2; a weak D match, TRBD1 (5 bases). V lost 3 bases and J 3 bases, leaving 11 bases between the germline ends. Germline V CDR1 and CDR2: LGHNA, YSLEER. CDR3 length: 14 residues. The CDR3: CASSQALGDYGYTF. The DNA for the CDR3 is TGCGCCAGCAGCCAGGCTCTGGGGGACTATGGCTACACCTTC.

This chain uses TRBV12-3 or TRBV12-4 with TRBJ1-1; possibly TRBD1 for D (5 bases). This CDR3 contains 14 residues. Between the trimmed V and J ends, which lost 3 bases and 4 bases, there was a span of 12 bases. CDR3 DNA sequence: TGTGCCAGCAGTTTCCCCTGGGGGTCCACTGAAGCTTTCTTT. It is translated as CASSFPWGSTEAFF.

Only a few counts were recorded for this clonotype. In DNA form, the CDR3 reads TGTGCCAGCAGTCCCATCCGGGCGAGAGGCTACACCTTC. It codes for CASSPIRARGYTF. The chain has TRBV12-3 or TRBV12-4 and TRBJ1-2; D gene ambiguous. The V gene lost 5 bases and the J gene lost 8 bases, with 15 bases spanning the gap. This CDR3 region has 13 residues.

This clonotype was recorded many times. The genes are TRBV11-2 and TRBJ2-1, with 7 bases aligning to TRBD2. The V segment lost 7 bases and the J segment 5 bases; nucleotides outside the gene matches: 5. The germline V gene has CDR1 SGHAT and CDR2 FQNNGV. The CDR3 length is 13 residues. This CDR3 reads CASTVGGNNEQFF. In DNA form, the CDR3 reads TGTGCCAGCACCGTGGGAGGGAACAATGAGCAGTTCTTC.

V is TRBV7-9 and J is TRBJ1-2, with 7 bases that match TRBD1. The V and J ends lost 5 bases and 7 bases, in that order; junction bases with no gene match: 7. This CDR3 has 13 amino acids. Germline loops: CDR1 SEHNR, CDR2 FQNEAQ (reference sequence). As DNA, the CDR3 is TGTGCCAGCAGCCCCCAGGGGGGTGCTGGCTACACCTTC. Amino acids: CASSPQGGAGYTF. Filled out from reference TRBV7-9 and TRBJ1-2, the complete variable domain reads DTGVSQNPRHKITKRGQNVTFRCDPISEHNRLYWYRQTLGQGPEFLTYFQNEAQLEKSRLLSDRFSAERPKGSFSTLEIQRTEQGDSAMYLCASSPQGGAGYTFGSGTRLTVV.

This clonotype was seen more than once but under ten times. The genes are TRBV20-1 and TRBJ1-1; 7 bases match TRBD1. The CDR3 runs to 16 residues. Germline values: CDR1 DFQATT, CDR2 SNEGSKA (reference sequence). V lost 1 base, J lost 5 bases, and 13 bases stayed unmatched. CDR3 nucleotide sequence: TGCAGTGCTAGAGCGCGCGCGAACAGGGGTCGAACTGAAGCTTTCTTT. Translated, it gives CSARARANRGRTEAFF.

This rearrangement joins TRBV11-2 to TRBJ2-7; the match to TRBD2 covers 7 bases. The CDR3 contains 13 residues. Germline values: CDR1 SGHAT, CDR2 FQNNGV. V trimming: 8 bases; J trimming: 0 bases; junction bases outside the gene matches: 4. CDR3 amino acids: CASGGGNSYEQYV. The CDR3 DNA reads as TGTGCCAGCGGGGGGGGGAACTCCTACGAGCAGTACGTC.

There are a few counts of this clonotype. V usage is TRBV12-3 or TRBV12-4 and J usage is TRBJ2-1; 9 nucleotides line up with TRBD1. V lost 6 bases to trimming and J lost 9 bases; unmatched junction nucleotides: 9. The CDR3 runs 14 residues. The CDR3 here is CASSSGQGMIEQFF. Here the CDR3 DNA reads TGTGCCAGCAGCTCGGGACAGGGAATGATTGAGCAGTTCTTC.

This clonotype was recorded a few times. V is TRBV6-1 and J is TRBJ2-2, with a tentative D call TRBD2 (5 bases). Germline V gives CDR1 MNHNS, CDR2 SASEGT. V was trimmed by 5 bases and J by 1 base, leaving 11 bases between them. The CDR3 has 15 amino acids. The CDR3 region has the DNA TGTGCCAGCAGTCAGGACTGGATGAACACCGGGGAGCTGTTTTTT. It codes for CASSQDWMNTGELFF.

The chain links TRBV19 to TRBJ1-2; D remains unclear. The CDR3 is 12 amino acids. Germline V gene sequence: CDR1 LNHDA, CDR2 SQIVND (reference sequence). V shed 7 bases and J shed 14 bases, with 20 bases lying between them. The CDR3 loop reads CASKGSIKGLTF. CDR3 nucleotide sequence: TGTGCCAGTAAGGGATCGATTAAGGGCTTAACCTTC.

This clonotype came up a few times. V and J are TRBV18 and TRBJ2-1, with 9 positions matching TRBD1. V lost 4 bases and J lost 10; bases outside the gene matches: 11. The CDR3 contains 15 residues. Per the germline V gene, CDR1 is KGHSH and CDR2 is LQKENI. This CDR3 reads CASSHGTGTLGEQFF. The CDR3, as DNA: TGTGCCAGCTCACACGGGACAGGGACCCTTGGGGAGCAGTTCTTC.

This clonotype was seen a few times. CDR3 DNA: TGTGCCAGCAGTGAATTAGCGGACACATACTTACTCTCCTACAATGAGCAGTTCTTC. Translated, it gives CASSELADTYLLSYNEQFF. The chain employs TRBV2 and TRBJ2-1, with D tentatively TRBD2 (6 bases). The length of the CDR3 is 19 residues. V lost 2 bases to trimming and J lost 0 bases, with 20 bases between them. Germline loops: CDR1 SNHLY, CDR2 FYNNEI.

The sample holds many counts of this clonotype. The chain recombines TRBV7-2 with TRBJ2-3; D possibly corresponds to TRBD1 (5 bases). The CDR3 is 12 residues long. Germline loops: CDR1 SGHTA, CDR2 FQGNSA. Trimming removed 6 bases at V and 1 base at J, with 5 bases between. In nucleotides, the CDR3 is TGTGCCAGCAGAGGGGGCACAGATACGCAGTATTTT. Residues: CASRGGTDTQYF. The full variable domain, its missing parts supplied by reference TRBV7-2 and TRBJ2-3, is GAGVSQSPSNKVTEKGKDVELRCDPISGHTALYWYRQSLGQGLEFLIYFQGNSAPDKSGLPSDRFSAERTGGSVSTLTIQRTQQEDSAVYLCASRGGTDTQYFGPGTRLTVL.

This clonotype was seen more than once but under ten times. The V call is TRBV7-2, the J call TRBJ2-1; D perhaps matches TRBD1 (5 bases). Germline values: CDR1 SGHTA, CDR2 FQGNSA. CDR3 length: 16 amino acids. V gave up 5 bases and J gave up 6 bases, with 20 bases separating them. As DNA, the CDR3 is TGTGCCAGCAGCCCACCGGGCAGCAGGGTCCGCAATGAGCAGTTCTTC. It encodes CASSPPGSRVRNEQFF.

The rearrangement joins TRBV4-1 to TRBJ1-2; D is ambiguous. CDR1 is MGHRA, CDR2 YSYEKL, per germline. CDR3 length: 16 residues. Trimming removed 0 bases from V and 5 bases from J, with 16 bases in between. CDR3 nucleotides: TGCGCCAGCAGCCAAGAGGGAGATGGCAGTAGTTATGGCTACACCTTC. This sequence encodes CASSQEGDGSSYGYTF.

This clonotype has only a few counts. The gene calls are TRBV12-3 or TRBV12-4 and TRBJ1-5; a weak D match, TRBD1 (5 bases). This CDR3 is 13 amino acids long. Between the trimmed V and J ends, which lost 6 bases and 0 bases, there was a span of 6 bases. The CDR3 reads CASSRVSNQPQHF. The DNA for the CDR3 is TGTGCCAGCAGCAGGGTTAGCAATCAGCCCCAGCATTTT.

V usage is TRBV27 and J usage is TRBJ2-7; D is ambiguous. The CDR3 covers 15 residues. Germline CDR1 and CDR2: MNHEY and SMNVEV (reference sequence). V gave up 1 base and J gave up 2 bases, with 12 bases separating them. The CDR3 nucleotides read TGTGCCAGCAGTTTATGGGCCGGCTCGACCTACGAGCAGTACTTC. Its protein product is CASSLWAGSTYEQYF.

As DNA, the CDR3 is TGCGCCAGCAGCTGGGTAGAAGGGGCCTACAATGAGCAGTTCTTC. It codes for CASSWVEGAYNEQFF. The chain links TRBV5-1 to TRBJ2-1, with D perhaps TRBD1 (5 bases). CDR1 is SGHRS, CDR2 YFSETQ, per germline. Trimming stripped 3 bases from V and 2 bases from J, with 12 bases between. This CDR3 has 15 residues.

The chain joins TRBV12-3 or TRBV12-4 to TRBJ2-2, with D perhaps matching TRBD1 (6 bases). The CDR3 spans 16 residues. The ends were cut back, 6 bases at V and 3 bases at J, with 17 bases in the middle. The CDR3 sequence is CASRLRGRKDTGELFF. The CDR3 coding sequence is TGTGCCAGCAGGCTTAGGGGGAGAAAGGACACCGGGGAGCTGTTTTTT.

The CDR3 sequence is CATLRGGASGDNEQFF. Here the CDR3 DNA reads TGTGCCACTCTAAGGGGGGGGGCTAGCGGAGACAATGAGCAGTTCTTC. This chain joins TRBV19 and TRBJ2-1; D perhaps matches TRBD2 (7 bases). Germline V gene sequence: CDR1 LNHDA, CDR2 SQIVND (reference sequence). V lost 10 bases to trimming and J lost 5 bases, with 24 bases between them. This CDR3 is built from 16 residues.

This clonotype turned up a few times. The chain links TRBV12-3 or TRBV12-4 to TRBJ2-7, with 9 positions matching TRBD1. Trimming cost V 5 bases and J 1 base; bases outside gene matches: 3. The CDR3 covers 14 residues. CDR3: CASSNGQGSYEQYV. The CDR3 DNA follows: TGTGCCAGCAGTAACGGACAGGGGTCCTACGAGCAGTACGTC.

V usage is TRBV12-3 or TRBV12-4 and J usage is TRBJ2-7; D tentatively fits TRBD1 or TRBD2 (5 bases each). This CDR3 spans 14 amino acids. The ends were cut back, 3 bases at V and 4 bases at J, with 13 bases in the middle. The CDR3 sequence is CASSFEGRVYEQYV. The CDR3 coding sequence is TGTGCCAGCAGTTTCGAGGGCAGGGTGTACGAGCAGTACGTC.